Listed below are T cell receptor beta chains from one sample, sequenced in a study of lymphopenia after photon versus proton radiotherapy. Profiled with immunoSEQ multiplex PCR; TCRdb holds only in-frame clones, not every one. This sample has approximately 30,000 clones, with over 85% found just once. The sample here was peripheral blood, taken from a patient treated with photon-based radiotherapy. The receptors were sampled from a woman aged 50 to 60 with cholangiocarcinoma. Both conserved end residues are part of each CDR3. The D gene is left open where the match is weak. For some rows the clone size is stated as once, few or many, or as a class when expanded; others skip it.

clone size: .
D gene: TRBD2
V gene: TRBV7-7
J gene: TRBJ2-1
CDR3 protein: CASSLVGGAYNEQFF
CDR3 DNA: TGTGCCAGCAGCTTAGTGGGGGGGGCCTACAATGAGCAGTTCTTC

clone size: .
D gene: TRBD1
V gene: TRBV7-2
J gene: TRBJ1-1
CDR3 protein: CASSFRDSEAFF
CDR3 DNA: TGTGCCAGCAGCTTCAGGGACAGTGAAGCTTTCTTT

clone size: once
D gene: .
V gene: TRBV27
J gene: TRBJ1-1
CDR3 protein: CASWGGVGHTEAFF
CDR3 DNA: TGTGCCAGCTGGGGAGGGGTCGGGCACACTGAAGCTTTCTTT

clone size: .
D gene: .
V gene: TRBV29-1
J gene: TRBJ1-2
CDR3 protein: CSVGDGPFYGYTF
CDR3 DNA: TGCAGCGTGGGGGACGGACCTTTCTATGGCTACACCTTC

clone size: .
D gene: .
V gene: TRBV25-1
J gene: TRBJ2-5
CDR3 protein: CASQGQETQYF
CDR3 DNA: TGTGCCAGTCAGGGTCAAGAGACCCAGTACTTC

clone size: few
D gene: .
V gene: TRBV6-6
J gene: TRBJ1-1
CDR3 protein: CASGPAGTEAFF
CDR3 DNA: TGTGCCAGCGGCCCGGCCGGGACTGAAGCTTTCTTT

clone size: .
D gene: .
V gene: TRBV4-1
J gene: TRBJ1-1
CDR3 protein: CASSQPGRRTEAFF
CDR3 DNA: TGCGCCAGCAGCCAACCGGGTCGGCGGACTGAAGCTTTCTTT

clone size: .
D gene: TRBD2
V gene: TRBV7-9
J gene: TRBJ2-7
CDR3 protein: CASSPGGEAYEQYF
CDR3 DNA: TGTGCCAGCAGCCCCGGGGGGGAAGCCTACGAGCAGTACTTC

clone size: .
D gene: TRBD1
V gene: TRBV5-1
J gene: TRBJ2-1
CDR3 protein: CASSSRGPTYNEQFF
CDR3 DNA: TGCGCCAGCAGCAGCAGGGGGCCGACCTACAATGAGCAGTTCTTC

clone size: .
D gene: TRBD1
V gene: TRBV7-2
J gene: TRBJ1-2
CDR3 protein: CASSFRGRGGYTF
CDR3 DNA: TGTGCCAGCAGCTTCAGGGGGAGAGGAGGCTACACCTTC

clone size: .
D gene: .
V gene: TRBV19
J gene: TRBJ2-5
CDR3 protein: CASNSGETQYF
CDR3 DNA: TGTGCCAGTAATTCGGGAGAGACCCAGTACTTC

clone size: .
D gene: TRBD1
V gene: TRBV5-1
J gene: TRBJ1-1
CDR3 protein: CASSGGQMNTEAFF
CDR3 DNA: TGCGCCAGCAGCGGGGGACAGATGAACACTGAAGCTTTCTTT

clone size: .
D gene: .
V gene: TRBV6-5
J gene: TRBJ1-2
CDR3 protein: CASSYSQGIYGYTF
CDR3 DNA: TGTGCCAGCAGTTACTCCCAGGGGATTTATGGCTACACCTTC

clone size: .
D gene: .
V gene: TRBV20-1
J gene: TRBJ1-1
CDR3 protein: CSARGAFEAFF
CDR3 DNA: TGCAGTGCTAGAGGTGCTTTTGAAGCTTTCTTT

clone size: .
D gene: .
V gene: TRBV5-1
J gene: TRBJ1-1
CDR3 protein: CASSLDSNTEAFF
CDR3 DNA: TGCGCCAGCAGCTTGGACAGTAACACTGAAGCTTTCTTT

clone size: .
D gene: TRBD1
V gene: TRBV18
J gene: TRBJ1-1
CDR3 protein: CASSPSSLGTGDHAFF
CDR3 DNA: TGTGCCAGCTCACCATCTTCGCTGGGGACAGGGGATCATGCTTTCTTT

clone size: .
D gene: .
V gene: TRBV9
J gene: TRBJ1-2
CDR3 protein: CASSPGTGTYGYTF
CDR3 DNA: TGTGCCAGCAGCCCCGGGACGGGGACCTATGGCTACACCTTC

clone size: few
D gene: .
V gene: TRBV19
J gene: TRBJ1-4
CDR3 protein: CASSLRQETNEKLFF
CDR3 DNA: TGTGCCAGTAGCCTTCGACAGGAAACTAATGAAAAACTGTTTTTT

clone size: once
D gene: TRBD2
V gene: TRBV16
J gene: TRBJ2-5
CDR3 protein: CASSPLTSGGLQETQYF
CDR3 DNA: TGTGCCAGCAGCCCACTTACTAGCGGGGGACTCCAAGAGACCCAGTACTTC

clone size: .
D gene: .
V gene: TRBV7-9
J gene: TRBJ1-6
CDR3 protein: CASSLQTGDGNSPLHF
CDR3 DNA: TGTGCCAGCAGCTTGCAAACTGGGGACGGAAATTCACCCCTCCACTTT

clone size: .
D gene: .
V gene: TRBV19
J gene: TRBJ1-6
CDR3 protein: CASSRDVSDSYNSPLHF
CDR3 DNA: TGTGCCAGTTCCCGGGACGTTTCCGACTCCTATAATTCACCCCTCCACTTT

clone size: .
D gene: .
V gene: TRBV10-3
J gene: TRBJ2-1
CDR3 protein: CAISERGDQGSEQFF
CDR3 DNA: TGTGCCATCAGTGAGAGGGGGGACCAGGGAAGTGAGCAGTTCTTC

clone size: .
D gene: .
V gene: TRBV4-1
J gene: TRBJ1-2
CDR3 protein: CASSQGRGGYTF
CDR3 DNA: TGCGCCAGCAGCCAAGGAAGGGGCGGCTACACCTTC

clone size: .
D gene: .
V gene: TRBV18
J gene: TRBJ1-1
CDR3 protein: CASSPLSPGSQTEAFF
CDR3 DNA: TGTGCCAGCTCACCATTGTCGCCAGGGAGTCAAACTGAAGCTTTCTTT

clone size: .
D gene: .
V gene: TRBV6-1
J gene: TRBJ2-7
CDR3 protein: CASSTVKGAYEQYF
CDR3 DNA: TGTGCCAGCAGTACTGTTAAGGGCGCCTACGAGCAGTACTTC

clone size: .
D gene: .
V gene: TRBV15
J gene: TRBJ1-1
CDR3 protein: CATSKKGNTEAFF
CDR3 DNA: TGTGCCACCAGCAAAAAGGGGAACACTGAAGCTTTCTTT

clone size: .
D gene: TRBD1
V gene: TRBV5-1
J gene: TRBJ1-2
CDR3 protein: CASSLAPDRFHGYTF
CDR3 DNA: TGCGCCAGCAGCTTGGCCCCGGACAGGTTTCATGGCTACACCTTC

clone size: .
D gene: TRBD1
V gene: TRBV15
J gene: TRBJ1-2
CDR3 protein: CATSRDRGQAPYGYTF
CDR3 DNA: TGTGCCACCAGCAGAGATCGAGGACAGGCCCCCTATGGCTACACCTTC

clone size: .
D gene: .
V gene: TRBV29-1
J gene: TRBJ2-2
CDR3 protein: CSVEGPDNTGELFF
CDR3 DNA: TGCAGCGTTGAAGGGCCTGATAACACCGGGGAGCTGTTTTTT

clone size: .
D gene: .
V gene: TRBV28
J gene: TRBJ1-2
CDR3 protein: CASSWGRGGYTF
CDR3 DNA: TGTGCCAGCAGTTGGGGGCGTGGAGGCTACACCTTC

clone size: .
D gene: .
V gene: TRBV27
J gene: TRBJ2-3
CDR3 protein: CASSPLRADFTDTQYF
CDR3 DNA: TGTGCCAGCAGTCCCCTTCGAGCGGACTTCACAGATACGCAGTATTTT

clone size: .
D gene: .
V gene: TRBV10-1
J gene: TRBJ2-3
CDR3 protein: CASSGLDGTDTQYF
CDR3 DNA: TGCGCCAGCAGTGGACTAGATGGTACAGATACGCAGTATTTT

clone size: .
D gene: .
V gene: TRBV6-4
J gene: TRBJ1-6
CDR3 protein: CASSEEGYGNSPLHF
CDR3 DNA: TGTGCCAGCAGTGAGGAGGGTTATGGGAATTCACCCCTCCACTTT

clone size: .
D gene: .
V gene: TRBV27
J gene: TRBJ1-5
CDR3 protein: CASSTTGSQPQHF
CDR3 DNA: TGTGCCAGCAGCACCACAGGGTCCCAGCCCCAGCATTTT

clone size: .
D gene: .
V gene: TRBV27
J gene: TRBJ1-1
CDR3 protein: CASSARPAFEAFF
CDR3 DNA: TGTGCCAGCTCTGCGAGACCAGCCTTTGAAGCTTTCTTT

clone size: .
D gene: .
V gene: TRBV19
J gene: TRBJ1-2
CDR3 protein: CASSPGGGTYGYTF
CDR3 DNA: TGTGCCAGTAGCCCCGGTGGGGGTACCTATGGCTACACCTTC

clone size: .
D gene: TRBD1
V gene: TRBV5-4
J gene: TRBJ2-2
CDR3 protein: CASSSGQGNTGELFF
CDR3 DNA: TGTGCCAGCAGCTCAGGACAGGGTAACACCGGGGAGCTGTTTTTT

clone size: .
D gene: .
V gene: TRBV5-1
J gene: TRBJ1-3
CDR3 protein: CASSSREEAGNTIYF
CDR3 DNA: TGCGCCAGCAGCAGCAGGGAAGAGGCTGGAAACACCATATATTTT

clone size: .
D gene: .
V gene: TRBV4-3
J gene: TRBJ1-4
CDR3 protein: CASSQDQVPATNEKLFF
CDR3 DNA: TGCGCCAGCAGCCAAGATCAGGTCCCTGCAACTAATGAAAAACTGTTTTTT

clone size: .
D gene: TRBD1
V gene: TRBV19
J gene: TRBJ1-2
CDR3 protein: CASRGGQGAVYGYTF
CDR3 DNA: TGTGCCAGTAGGGGCGGACAGGGGGCGGTTTATGGCTACACCTTC

clone size: .
D gene: .
V gene: TRBV2
J gene: TRBJ2-7
CDR3 protein: CASSEETGTSYEQYF
CDR3 DNA: TGTGCCAGCAGTGAAGAGACCGGGACAAGCTACGAGCAGTACTTC

clone size: once
D gene: TRBD1
V gene: TRBV9
J gene: TRBJ2-3
CDR3 protein: CASSARQGRGTDTQYF
CDR3 DNA: TGTGCCAGCAGCGCCAGACAGGGAAGGGGCACAGATACGCAGTATTTT

clone size: .
D gene: .
V gene: TRBV7-2
J gene: TRBJ2-5
CDR3 protein: CASSLVGGQWETQYF
CDR3 DNA: TGTGCCAGCAGCTTAGTGGGGGGGCAGTGGGAGACCCAGTACTTC

clone size: .
D gene: .
V gene: TRBV29-1
J gene: TRBJ1-1
CDR3 protein: CSVKRAHTENTEAFF
CDR3 DNA: TGCAGCGTTAAGCGGGCCCACACGGAGAACACTGAAGCTTTCTTT

clone size: .
D gene: .
V gene: TRBV7-2
J gene: TRBJ1-5
CDR3 protein: CASSLDHNQPQHF
CDR3 DNA: TGTGCCAGCAGCTTAGATCACAATCAGCCCCAGCATTTT

clone size: .
D gene: .
V gene: TRBV4-3
J gene: TRBJ2-5
CDR3 protein: CASSQGQYQETQYF
CDR3 DNA: TGCGCCAGCAGCCAAGGACAGTACCAAGAGACCCAGTACTTC

clone size: .
D gene: .
V gene: TRBV27
J gene: TRBJ1-1
CDR3 protein: CASSVTRGNTEAFF
CDR3 DNA: TGTGCCAGCAGTGTTACAAGGGGGAACACTGAAGCTTTCTTT

clone size: .
D gene: .
V gene: TRBV11-2
J gene: TRBJ1-1
CDR3 protein: CASSPGWGGTEAFF
CDR3 DNA: TGTGCCAGCAGCCCTGGATGGGGAGGCACTGAAGCTTTCTTT

clone size: .
D gene: TRBD1
V gene: TRBV11-3
J gene: TRBJ2-3
CDR3 protein: CASSPRQGPQYF
CDR3 DNA: TGTGCCAGCAGCCCTAGACAGGGACCGCAGTATTTT

clone size: .
D gene: .
V gene: TRBV11-2
J gene: TRBJ2-1
CDR3 protein: CASSLERGVNNEQFF
CDR3 DNA: TGTGCCAGCAGCTTAGAAAGGGGGGTAAACAATGAGCAGTTCTTC

clone size: .
D gene: TRBD1
V gene: TRBV18
J gene: TRBJ2-2
CDR3 protein: CASSLHPQGPGELFF
CDR3 DNA: TGTGCCAGCTCACTACACCCACAGGGGCCCGGGGAGCTGTTTTTT

clone size: .
D gene: .
V gene: TRBV29-1
J gene: TRBJ1-1
CDR3 protein: CSVDTAASGKKTEAFF
CDR3 DNA: TGCAGCGTCGACACCGCGGCGTCAGGGAAGAAGACTGAAGCTTTCTTT

clone size: .
D gene: TRBD1
V gene: TRBV5-1
J gene: TRBJ2-7
CDR3 protein: CASRVTGAQLSEQYF
CDR3 DNA: TGCGCCAGCCGGGTCACAGGGGCTCAACTCTCGGAACAGTACTTC

clone size: .
D gene: .
V gene: TRBV10-2
J gene: TRBJ2-5
CDR3 protein: CASSWRTPGETQYF
CDR3 DNA: TGCGCCAGCAGCTGGAGGACCCCAGGGGAGACCCAGTACTTC

clone size: .
D gene: TRBD1
V gene: TRBV5-1
J gene: TRBJ1-2
CDR3 protein: CASSAGTGDYGYTF
CDR3 DNA: TGCGCCAGCAGCGCCGGGACAGGGGACTATGGCTACACCTTC

clone size: .
D gene: .
V gene: TRBV4-1
J gene: TRBJ2-5
CDR3 protein: CASSQDLGKGRGETQYF
CDR3 DNA: TGCGCCAGCAGCCAAGATCTTGGTAAGGGGCGAGGGGAGACCCAGTACTTC

clone size: .
D gene: TRBD1
V gene: TRBV19
J gene: TRBJ1-1
CDR3 protein: CASSIWTGGVTEAFF
CDR3 DNA: TGTGCCAGTAGTATTTGGACAGGGGGCGTCACTGAAGCTTTCTTT

clone size: .
D gene: .
V gene: TRBV27
J gene: TRBJ2-7
CDR3 protein: CASSLGTVAYEQYF
CDR3 DNA: TGTGCCAGCAGTTTGGGGACTGTCGCCTACGAGCAGTACTTC

clone size: .
D gene: .
V gene: TRBV6-5
J gene: TRBJ1-1
CDR3 protein: CASRYTGQNTEAFF
CDR3 DNA: TGTGCCAGCAGGTACACAGGGCAGAACACTGAAGCTTTCTTT